Each of the 4 T cell receptor delta chains below was sequenced from the same sample in a study of γδ T cells in repeated Plasmodium falciparum infection. Flow sorting of PBMC yielded separate Vgamma9/Vdelta2+ and Vdelta2-negative gammadelta T cell populations for bulk repertoire analysis. TCRdb repeated clone calling on the multiplex PCR reads with CATT. The table shows more than 70,000 delta-chain clones, with over 0.9% occurring only once. The sample taken for sequencing was gamma-delta T cells from blood. The receptors originated from a pool of human donors (malaria-infected and uninfected, not separated).

This clone occurred a few times. The translation of this DNA and the TCRdb protein of a much larger clone differ at residue 9, probably owing to a read error; the protein shown here is translated from the DNA. The J gene is TRDJ1, the V gene TRDV2, with D perhaps matching TRDD3 (6 bases). The germline gives CDR1 GEAIGNYY, CDR2 EKD. Between the trimmed V and J ends, which lost 3 bases and 0 bases, there was a span of 16 bases. This CDR3 contains 16 residues. The CDR3 region has the DNA TGTGCCTGTGACGCTTTGGGGGGCATGTACACCGATAAACTCATCTTT. Encoded protein: CACDALGGMYTDKLIF.

This clone was counted only a few times. A read error likely explains why the TCRdb protein, taken from a much larger clone, differs from this DNA's translation at residue 9; the protein shown is translated from the DNA. The V call is TRDV2, the J call TRDJ1, with 7 bases matching TRDD3. As TCRdb names no J gene, one was assigned here on the basis of a DNA match to germline. Germline-derived CDR1 and CDR2 are GEAIGNYY and EKD. With V trimmed by 2 bases and J by 3 bases, 8 bases remained unmatched. CDR3 length: 15 amino acids. The CDR3 region has the DNA TGTGCCTGTGACAACCGCTGGGGGGGGGCCGATAAACTCATCTTT. It is translated as CACDNRWGGADKLIF.

This clone has only a few counts. A read error is likely here: a far larger clone is one base away. The sample contains more than one DNA sequence encoding this CDR3. For the CDR3, the DNA is TGCGCTCTTGGGGAACGTCCTGTAACGTGGGGATACCTATTAGGACAACTGTACACCGATAAACTCATCTTT. Residues: CALGERPVTWGYLLGQLYTDKLIF. The rearrangement uses TRDV1 and TRDJ1, with TRDD3 matching 8 bases. TCRdb supplies no J gene; here it was assigned by aligning the nucleotide sequence to germline. This CDR3 contains 24 residues. Germline-derived CDR1 and CDR2 are TSWWSYY and QGS.

This clone came up a few times. TCRdb lists the protein of a much larger clone for this DNA, which differs at residue 22, so this is likely a read error; the protein given here is translated from the DNA itself. There is no J gene call, but TRDV1 is given as the V gene; no check of the table's D call, TRDD3, against the DNA was made. Germline V gene data show CDR1 as TSWWSYY and CDR2 as QGS. The CDR3 is 23 residues long. In nucleotides, the CDR3 is TGTGCTCTTGGGTACCTTGTACGCTTCGGAAGGTTGGGGGATACGCATTCTTCCGATAAACTCACCTTT. This encodes CALGYLVRFGRLGDTHSSDKLTF.